These 32 T cell receptor beta chains originate from one sample sequenced in a study of control samples from healthy donors and cancer patients (TCRdb year 2020). The library was made by the immunoSEQ multiplex PCR assay. What TCRdb holds here is the immuneACCESS table cut down to in-frame rearrangements. Part of the clones is not present; checked against another copy, under half of the missing clones reflect an unresolved V gene, and the others are unexplained. The sample table shows about 120,000 clones, and approximately 92% are seen once. The ten largest clones capture about 1.1% of the sample. Sequencing was carried out using PBMCs. The source is a woman aged 50 to 60 with colorectal cancer.

About this clone itself: Sequence at one end of the junction differs from germline and may be a read error. The chain uses TRBV3-1 (or the pseudogene TRBV3-2) and TRBJ2-7; TRBD2 might be the D (6 bases). The CDR3 totals 13 residues. Germline V gene data show CDR1 as LGHDT and CDR2 as YNNKEL (reference sequence). The CDR3 region has the DNA TGTGCCAGCAGCCTCGGAGAAGGCGGGGCGTGGAGCTTC. Protein: CASSLGEGGAWSF.

CDR3 bases: TGTGCCAGCAGCTTCCACGTACAGGGGGCAAACACTGAAGCTTTCTTT. This encodes CASSFHVQGANTEAFF. The rearrangement links TRBV11-2 to TRBJ1-1; 9 bases align to TRBD1. V trimming: 3 bases; J trimming: 2 bases; junction bases outside the gene matches: 7. The CDR3 is 16 amino acids. Germline V gives CDR1 SGHAT, CDR2 FQNNGV.

CDR3 nucleotide sequence: TGTGCCAGTAGTAAACTAGCGGGAGGGCCTCACACAGATACGCAGTATTTT. Encoded protein: CASSKLAGGPHTDTQYF. J is TRBJ2-3 and V is TRBV19, with 13 bases lining up with TRBD2. Losses at the gene ends were 4 bases for V and 2 bases for J; bases not matched to a gene: 6. This CDR3 region has 17 residues. Germline CDR1 reads LNHDA; CDR2 reads SQIVND (reference sequence). The whole variable domain, filled in from reference TRBV19 and TRBJ2-3, reads DGGITQSPKYLFRKEGQNVTLSCEQNLNHDAMYWYRQDPGQGLRLIYYSQIVNDFQKGDIAEGYSVSREKKESFPLTVTSAQKNPTAFYLCASSKLAGGPHTDTQYFGPGTRLTVL.

This chain connects TRBV12-3 or TRBV12-4 to TRBJ1-1; possibly TRBD1 for D (5 bases). CDR3 size: 11 residues. Trimming pared 3 bases from V and 6 bases from J, leaving 5 bases between. The CDR3 here is CASSLGPEAFF. The CDR3 coding sequence is TGTGCCAGCAGTTTGGGGCCTGAAGCTTTCTTT.

The chain combines TRBV27 with TRBJ2-1, with D tentatively TRBD2 (6 bases). The CDR3 covers 15 residues. Trimming took 8 bases from V and 1 from J, leaving 15 bases between them. Germline CDR1 is MNHEY and CDR2 is SMNVEV (reference sequence). CDR3 coding DNA: TGTGCCAGCTCCCGGAGGGCGGATTCCTACAATGAGCAGTTCTTC. It codes for CASSRRADSYNEQFF.

The chain employs TRBV7-8 and TRBJ2-1; 12 bases agree with TRBD2. CDR1 and CDR2 from the germline V gene are SGHVS and FQNEAQ. The length of the CDR3 is 17 residues. The J segment lost 1 base and the V segment lost 5 bases, leaving 6 bases of the junction unmatched. The CDR3 region is CASSPGLAGLSYNEQFF. CDR3 coding DNA: TGTGCCAGCAGCCCCGGACTAGCGGGACTTTCCTACAATGAGCAGTTCTTC. Full variable domain (outside the CDR3, taken from reference TRBV7-8 and TRBJ2-1): GAGVSQSPRYKVAKRGQDVALRCDPISGHVSLFWYQQALGQGPEFLTYFQNEAQLDKSGLPSDRFFAERPEGSVSTLKIQRTQQEDSAVYLCASSPGLAGLSYNEQFFGPGTRLTVL.

This clone showed up just once. The chain carries TRBV9 and TRBJ2-3; 7 bases match TRBD2. V lost 3 bases to trimming and J lost 1 base; unmatched junction nucleotides: 8. The CDR3 sequence is 16 residues long. Per the germline V gene, CDR1 is SGDLS and CDR2 is YYNGEE. The CDR3 DNA follows: TGTGCCAGCAGCGCCCCCGCGGGGGTTGGCACAGATACGCAGTATTTT. Amino acids: CASSAPAGVGTDTQYF.

CDR3 sequence: CASTGTGDTDTQYF. CDR3 DNA: TGTGCCAGTACCGGGACAGGAGACACAGATACGCAGTATTTT. V and J are TRBV18 and TRBJ2-3; 8 nucleotides agree with TRBD1. CDR3 length: 14 amino acids. V was clipped by 9 bases and J by 2 bases; unmatched bases: 7. Germline V gene lookup returns CDR1 KGHSH and CDR2 LQKENI.

The chain couples TRBV6-5 to TRBJ1-6; 9 bases are shared with TRBD1. Germline V CDR1 and CDR2: MNHEY, SVGAGI. Unmatched junction bases numbered 15, after V lost 6 bases and J lost 18 bases. The CDR3 contains 14 residues. CDR3 protein: CASRPTLDRGSPHF. The CDR3 bases are TGTGCCAGCAGACCCACCCTGGACAGGGGTTCCCCCCACTTT.

DNA of the CDR3: TGCGCCAGCAGCCTGGACCAGAACTGGGAGCAGTTCTTC. This encodes CASSLDQNWEQFF. The rearrangement joins TRBV4-1 to TRBJ2-1; no definite D call. The CDR3 runs 13 residues. V was trimmed by 4 bases and J by 10 bases, leaving 14 bases between them. Germline V gene data show CDR1 as MGHRA and CDR2 as YSYEKL.

The rearrangement uses TRBV5-1 and TRBJ1-1; no clear D. This CDR3 is 14 amino acids long. From germline, CDR1 is SGHRS and CDR2 YFSETQ. The V end was cut by 0 bases, the J end by 4 bases, with 10 bases between. CDR3 in DNA: TGCGCCAGCAGCTTGGGGCCCGAAGGCACTGAAGCTTTCTTT. Translation gives CASSLGPEGTEAFF.

This clone has just one count. This chain uses TRBV5-1 with TRBJ1-3; TRBD1 is a possible D gene (6 bases). Germline lookup yields CDR1 SGHRS and CDR2 YFSETQ. The CDR3 runs 14 residues. The V end was cut by 4 bases, the J end by 4 bases, with 12 bases between. The CDR3 nucleotides are TGCGCCAGCAGCAGGGACATGCGGGGAAACACCATATATTTT. Translating it yields CASSRDMRGNTIYF.

This rearrangement joins TRBV6-5 to TRBJ2-2; tentatively, D is TRBD2 (7 bases). V dropped 4 bases and J dropped 6 bases, with 15 bases sitting between them. The CDR3 has 15 residues. The germline gives CDR1 MNHEY, CDR2 SVGAGI. The CDR3 protein is CASSSRGAGAGELFF. The DNA for the CDR3 is TGTGCCAGCAGTTCCCGGGGGGCCGGAGCCGGGGAGCTGTTTTTT.

This rearrangement joins TRBV12-3 or TRBV12-4 to TRBJ1-2; D ambiguous. V was clipped by 3 bases and J by 1 base, with 6 bases between them. The CDR3 covers 13 residues. This chain's CDR3 is CASSFDGNYGYTF. The DNA for the CDR3 is TGTGCCAGCAGTTTCGATGGTAACTATGGCTACACCTTC.

The V gene is TRBV19, the J gene TRBJ1-4; TRBD1 might be the D (6 bases). The germline gives CDR1 LNHDA, CDR2 SQIVND (reference sequence). V was clipped by 4 bases and J by 6 bases, with 12 bases between them. This CDR3 has 14 amino acids. This CDR3 is CASSTAGVDEKLFF. CDR3 sequence (DNA): TGTGCCAGTAGTACGGCAGGGGTGGATGAAAAACTGTTTTTT.

This clone was counted only a few times. CDR3 sequence: CSVEYSDDAFF. The CDR3, as DNA: TGCAGCGTTGAATACTCAGATGACGCTTTCTTT. The chain couples TRBV29-1 to TRBJ1-1; unclear D gene. V was cut by 2 bases and J by 11 bases, with 12 bases left in between. Germline V CDR1 and CDR2: SQVTM, ANQGSEA. The CDR3 has 11 residues.

The CDR3 is CASSYDTGYDTEAFF. As DNA, the CDR3 is TGTGCCAGCAGTTACGATACAGGGTACGACACTGAAGCTTTCTTT. This chain connects TRBV6-5 to TRBJ1-1; a possible D gene is TRBD1 (6 bases). V lost 2 bases and J 3 bases, leaving 13 bases between the germline ends. There are 15 residues in the CDR3. The germline CDR1 and CDR2 sequences are MNHEY and SVGAGI.

V usage is TRBV27 and J usage is TRBJ2-7; D may match TRBD1 or TRBD2 (5 bases each). Germline V gene data show CDR1 as MNHEY and CDR2 as SMNVEV (reference sequence). V was cut by 4 bases and J by 2 bases, with 15 bases left in between. CDR3 length: 15 amino acids. CDR3 DNA sequence: TGTGCCAGCAGTTCAACCGGGACCTTCACCTACGAGCAGTACTTC. This sequence encodes CASSSTGTFTYEQYF.

This chain joins TRBV19 and TRBJ1-2; TRBD1 matches 7 bases. The V segment lost 5 bases and the J segment 2 bases; nucleotides outside the gene matches: 14. CDR3 length: 17 amino acids. Germline CDR1 reads LNHDA; CDR2 reads SQIVND (reference sequence). The CDR3 region is CASSVPRGQQINYGYTF. DNA for the CDR3: TGTGCCAGTAGTGTCCCCAGGGGACAGCAGATCAACTATGGCTACACCTTC.

The J gene is TRBJ2-3, the V gene TRBV5-4; D is possibly TRBD1 (6 bases). The CDR3 has 16 residues. Germline V gene sequence: CDR1 SGHNT, CDR2 YYREEE (reference sequence). Trimming took off 0 bases at V and 4 bases at J, with 15 bases between the two ends. The CDR3 loop reads CASSLERGSGADTQYF. CDR3 DNA sequence: TGTGCCAGCAGCTTGGAAAGGGGGTCGGGTGCAGATACGCAGTATTTT. The full variable domain, rest sourced from reference TRBV5-4 and TRBJ2-3, is ETGVTQSPTHLIKTRGQQVTLRCSSQSGHNTVSWYQQALGQGPQFIFQYYREEENGRGNFPPRFSGLQFPNYSSELNVNALELDDSALYLCASSLERGSGADTQYFGPGTRLTVL.

The chain employs TRBV27 and TRBJ1-2, with TRBD1 identical over 7 bases. Per the germline V gene, CDR1 is MNHEY and CDR2 is SMNVEV (reference sequence). V shed 0 bases and J 2 bases; nucleotides not matched to a gene: 3. This CDR3 region has 15 residues. Here the CDR3 reads CASSLSGGRNYGYTF. DNA of the CDR3: TGTGCCAGCAGTTTATCAGGGGGCAGGAACTATGGCTACACCTTC.

This clone showed up just a few times. The chain couples TRBV18 to TRBJ2-5; D is ambiguous. This CDR3 region has 16 residues. V was pared by 1 base and J by 1 base, with 13 bases between. From germline, CDR1 is KGHSH and CDR2 LQKENI. CDR3 sequence reads: CASSPLPPPIQETQYF. CDR3 nucleotides: TGTGCCAGCTCACCACTCCCTCCCCCGATCCAAGAGACCCAGTACTTC.

The V and J genes are TRBV7-9 and TRBJ2-5; 7 bases are a match to TRBD2. CDR1 SEHNR and CDR2 FQNEAQ come from the germline V gene (reference sequence). The CDR3 contains 14 residues. V shed 2 bases and J 1 base; nucleotides not matched to a gene: 1. CDR3: CASSLSSGQETQYF. For the CDR3, the DNA is TGTGCCAGCAGCTTATCTAGCGGCCAAGAGACCCAGTACTTC. Using reference TRBV7-9 and TRBJ2-5 for the parts outside the CDR3, the full variable domain is DTGVSQNPRHKITKRGQNVTFRCDPISEHNRLYWYRQTLGQGPEFLTYFQNEAQLEKSRLLSDRFSAERPKGSFSTLEIQRTEQGDSAMYLCASSLSSGQETQYFGPGTRLLVL.

This clone is a singleton in its sample. The chain uses TRBV3-1 (or the pseudogene TRBV3-2) and TRBJ1-2, with a tentative D call TRBD1 (5 bases). The germline V and J ends were trimmed by 0 bases and 4 bases, with 9 bases remaining between them. Per the germline V gene, CDR1 is LGHDT and CDR2 is YNNKEL (reference sequence). The CDR3 contains 14 residues. The CDR3 nucleotides are TGTGCCAGCAGCCAAGAGGCGCAGGGCTATGGCTACACCTTC. It specifies CASSQEAQGYGYTF.

There are a few counts of this clone. The chain links TRBV29-1 to TRBJ2-5; no clear D. This CDR3 is 9 amino acids long. The germline CDR1 and CDR2 sequences are SQVTM and ANQGSEA. With 8 bases removed from V and 5 bases from J, the gap between germline ends came to 6 bases. CDR3 protein: CSPTETQYF. CDR3 DNA sequence: TGCAGCCCCACCGAGACCCAGTACTTC.

The CDR3 reads CASSIGGLAVEAFF. CDR3 DNA sequence: TGTGCCAGTAGTATCGGAGGGTTGGCCGTTGAAGCTTTCTTT. The genes are TRBV19 and TRBJ1-1; D gene ambiguous. Germline V CDR1 and CDR2: LNHDA, SQIVND (reference sequence). The CDR3 is made up of 14 amino acids. Trimming left V 3 bases short and J 7 bases short, with 15 bases between.

In its sample, this clone was seen a few times. The gene calls are TRBV6-1 and TRBJ1-2; no definite D call. The germline V gene encodes CDR1 MNHNS and CDR2 SASEGT. There are 19 residues in the CDR3. V lost 3 bases and J 1 base, leaving 24 bases between the germline ends. The CDR3 protein is CASSDFFSGPGKYNYGYTF. CDR3 coding DNA: TGTGCCAGCAGTGACTTTTTTAGTGGTCCGGGGAAGTATAACTATGGCTACACCTTC.

This clone was counted a single time. CDR3: CASSYLPQETQYF. DNA for the CDR3: TGTGCCAGCAGTTACTTGCCACAAGAGACCCAGTACTTC. The chain has TRBV6-6 and TRBJ2-5; D is ambiguous. The CDR3 length is 13 residues. V was cut by 1 base and J by 2 bases, with 5 bases left in between. In germline, CDR1 is MNHNY, CDR2 SVGAGI (reference sequence).

The chain is built from TRBV30 and TRBJ1-5; D call uncertain. The length of the CDR3 is 10 residues. V was cut by 3 bases and J by 15 bases, with 12 bases left in between. CDR1 is GTSNPN and CDR2 is SVGIG in the germline V gene (reference sequence). Here the CDR3 DNA reads TGTGCCTGGAGCGGGCCTTGCCGGCATTTT. Protein sequence: CAWSGPCRHF. The whole variable domain, remainder taken from reference TRBV30 and TRBJ1-5, is SQTIHQWPATLVQPVGSPLSLECTVEGTSNPNLYWYRQAAGRGLQLLFYSVGIGQISSEVPQNLSASRPQDRQFILSSKKLLLSDSGFYLCAWSGPCRHFGDGTRLSIL.

The V call is TRBV3-1 (or the pseudogene TRBV3-2), the J call TRBJ2-2; possibly TRBD1 for D (6 bases). The CDR3 extends over 13 amino acids. With 3 bases removed from V and 6 bases from J, the gap between germline ends came to 8 bases. Germline V gene lookup returns CDR1 LGHDT and CDR2 YNNKEL (reference sequence). The CDR3 nucleotides read TGTGCCAGCAGCCAGCAGGGGCCCGGGGAGCTGTTTTTT. Amino acid sequence: CASSQQGPGELFF.

The chain couples TRBV5-8 to TRBJ1-4; D unresolved. Trimming shortened V by 0 bases and J by 2 bases, and 17 bases separated the two germline ends. This CDR3 region has 18 residues. Germline CDR1 and CDR2: SGHTS and YDEGEE. Written as DNA, the CDR3 is TGTGCCAGCAGCTTGGCATCGAGTAGAGTTTACACTAATGAAAAACTGTTTTTT. As protein: CASSLASSRVYTNEKLFF. Full variable domain (missing parts from reference TRBV5-8 and TRBJ1-4): EAGVTQSPTHLIKTRGQQATLRCSPISGHTSVYWYQQALGLGLQFLLWYDEGEERNRGNFPPRFSGRQFPNYSSELNVNALELEDSALYLCASSLASSRVYTNEKLFFGSGTQLSVL.

In this sample, this clone turned up once. CDR3 DNA sequence: TGTGCCAGCAACTTAAGCGGGAGGTGGAACGAGCAGTACTTC. Translation: CASNLSGRWNEQYF. This sequence joins TRBV6-5 and TRBJ2-7; 9 bases align to TRBD2. The CDR3 is made up of 14 amino acids. V dropped 7 bases and J dropped 5; count of bases not matched to a gene: 9. Germline values: CDR1 MNHEY, CDR2 SVGAGI.